This T cell receptor (beta chain) is from a study of regulatory T cells in long-lasting Graves disease. For the study at large: New Graves' disease cases had less than 3 months of antithyroid drugs.

Assembly of TCR beta libraries relied on iRepertoire HTBI primers together with Arm-PCR of CDR3 regions. TCRdb ran MiXCR on the multiplex PCR reads and lists one entry per CDR3 protein. This table has about 430,000 distinct CDR3 sequences, roughly 15% appearing once. At least ten counts were recorded for this clonotype. Trimming left V 10 bases short and J 0 bases short, with 13 bases between. This CDR3 has 15 amino acids. Germline-derived CDR1 and CDR2 are MDHEN and SYDVKM. Described time point: newly diagnosed GD, antithyroid drugs for less than 3 months. PBMC-extracted RNA yielded the TCR library. This sample also appeared in a second study, on T cells in Graves' hyperthyroidism and ophthalmopathy. That paper adds: The HTBI primer set drove a first-round RT-PCR of the TCR CDR3. Researchers report that a 13 V-J model separated ophthalmopathy from stable hyperthyroidism.

This TCR derives from a woman aged 35 to 49 with Graves disease. This chain connects TRBV28 to TRBJ2-6, with a tentative D call TRBD1 (5 bases). The sequencing here drew on peripheral blood mononuclear cells (PBMCs), taken at new diagnosis, from a patient treated with antithyroid drugs. Written as DNA, the CDR3 is TGTGCCACCCTAACGACAGCCTCTGGGGCCAACGTCCTGACTTTC. Translated: CATLTTASGANVLTF.